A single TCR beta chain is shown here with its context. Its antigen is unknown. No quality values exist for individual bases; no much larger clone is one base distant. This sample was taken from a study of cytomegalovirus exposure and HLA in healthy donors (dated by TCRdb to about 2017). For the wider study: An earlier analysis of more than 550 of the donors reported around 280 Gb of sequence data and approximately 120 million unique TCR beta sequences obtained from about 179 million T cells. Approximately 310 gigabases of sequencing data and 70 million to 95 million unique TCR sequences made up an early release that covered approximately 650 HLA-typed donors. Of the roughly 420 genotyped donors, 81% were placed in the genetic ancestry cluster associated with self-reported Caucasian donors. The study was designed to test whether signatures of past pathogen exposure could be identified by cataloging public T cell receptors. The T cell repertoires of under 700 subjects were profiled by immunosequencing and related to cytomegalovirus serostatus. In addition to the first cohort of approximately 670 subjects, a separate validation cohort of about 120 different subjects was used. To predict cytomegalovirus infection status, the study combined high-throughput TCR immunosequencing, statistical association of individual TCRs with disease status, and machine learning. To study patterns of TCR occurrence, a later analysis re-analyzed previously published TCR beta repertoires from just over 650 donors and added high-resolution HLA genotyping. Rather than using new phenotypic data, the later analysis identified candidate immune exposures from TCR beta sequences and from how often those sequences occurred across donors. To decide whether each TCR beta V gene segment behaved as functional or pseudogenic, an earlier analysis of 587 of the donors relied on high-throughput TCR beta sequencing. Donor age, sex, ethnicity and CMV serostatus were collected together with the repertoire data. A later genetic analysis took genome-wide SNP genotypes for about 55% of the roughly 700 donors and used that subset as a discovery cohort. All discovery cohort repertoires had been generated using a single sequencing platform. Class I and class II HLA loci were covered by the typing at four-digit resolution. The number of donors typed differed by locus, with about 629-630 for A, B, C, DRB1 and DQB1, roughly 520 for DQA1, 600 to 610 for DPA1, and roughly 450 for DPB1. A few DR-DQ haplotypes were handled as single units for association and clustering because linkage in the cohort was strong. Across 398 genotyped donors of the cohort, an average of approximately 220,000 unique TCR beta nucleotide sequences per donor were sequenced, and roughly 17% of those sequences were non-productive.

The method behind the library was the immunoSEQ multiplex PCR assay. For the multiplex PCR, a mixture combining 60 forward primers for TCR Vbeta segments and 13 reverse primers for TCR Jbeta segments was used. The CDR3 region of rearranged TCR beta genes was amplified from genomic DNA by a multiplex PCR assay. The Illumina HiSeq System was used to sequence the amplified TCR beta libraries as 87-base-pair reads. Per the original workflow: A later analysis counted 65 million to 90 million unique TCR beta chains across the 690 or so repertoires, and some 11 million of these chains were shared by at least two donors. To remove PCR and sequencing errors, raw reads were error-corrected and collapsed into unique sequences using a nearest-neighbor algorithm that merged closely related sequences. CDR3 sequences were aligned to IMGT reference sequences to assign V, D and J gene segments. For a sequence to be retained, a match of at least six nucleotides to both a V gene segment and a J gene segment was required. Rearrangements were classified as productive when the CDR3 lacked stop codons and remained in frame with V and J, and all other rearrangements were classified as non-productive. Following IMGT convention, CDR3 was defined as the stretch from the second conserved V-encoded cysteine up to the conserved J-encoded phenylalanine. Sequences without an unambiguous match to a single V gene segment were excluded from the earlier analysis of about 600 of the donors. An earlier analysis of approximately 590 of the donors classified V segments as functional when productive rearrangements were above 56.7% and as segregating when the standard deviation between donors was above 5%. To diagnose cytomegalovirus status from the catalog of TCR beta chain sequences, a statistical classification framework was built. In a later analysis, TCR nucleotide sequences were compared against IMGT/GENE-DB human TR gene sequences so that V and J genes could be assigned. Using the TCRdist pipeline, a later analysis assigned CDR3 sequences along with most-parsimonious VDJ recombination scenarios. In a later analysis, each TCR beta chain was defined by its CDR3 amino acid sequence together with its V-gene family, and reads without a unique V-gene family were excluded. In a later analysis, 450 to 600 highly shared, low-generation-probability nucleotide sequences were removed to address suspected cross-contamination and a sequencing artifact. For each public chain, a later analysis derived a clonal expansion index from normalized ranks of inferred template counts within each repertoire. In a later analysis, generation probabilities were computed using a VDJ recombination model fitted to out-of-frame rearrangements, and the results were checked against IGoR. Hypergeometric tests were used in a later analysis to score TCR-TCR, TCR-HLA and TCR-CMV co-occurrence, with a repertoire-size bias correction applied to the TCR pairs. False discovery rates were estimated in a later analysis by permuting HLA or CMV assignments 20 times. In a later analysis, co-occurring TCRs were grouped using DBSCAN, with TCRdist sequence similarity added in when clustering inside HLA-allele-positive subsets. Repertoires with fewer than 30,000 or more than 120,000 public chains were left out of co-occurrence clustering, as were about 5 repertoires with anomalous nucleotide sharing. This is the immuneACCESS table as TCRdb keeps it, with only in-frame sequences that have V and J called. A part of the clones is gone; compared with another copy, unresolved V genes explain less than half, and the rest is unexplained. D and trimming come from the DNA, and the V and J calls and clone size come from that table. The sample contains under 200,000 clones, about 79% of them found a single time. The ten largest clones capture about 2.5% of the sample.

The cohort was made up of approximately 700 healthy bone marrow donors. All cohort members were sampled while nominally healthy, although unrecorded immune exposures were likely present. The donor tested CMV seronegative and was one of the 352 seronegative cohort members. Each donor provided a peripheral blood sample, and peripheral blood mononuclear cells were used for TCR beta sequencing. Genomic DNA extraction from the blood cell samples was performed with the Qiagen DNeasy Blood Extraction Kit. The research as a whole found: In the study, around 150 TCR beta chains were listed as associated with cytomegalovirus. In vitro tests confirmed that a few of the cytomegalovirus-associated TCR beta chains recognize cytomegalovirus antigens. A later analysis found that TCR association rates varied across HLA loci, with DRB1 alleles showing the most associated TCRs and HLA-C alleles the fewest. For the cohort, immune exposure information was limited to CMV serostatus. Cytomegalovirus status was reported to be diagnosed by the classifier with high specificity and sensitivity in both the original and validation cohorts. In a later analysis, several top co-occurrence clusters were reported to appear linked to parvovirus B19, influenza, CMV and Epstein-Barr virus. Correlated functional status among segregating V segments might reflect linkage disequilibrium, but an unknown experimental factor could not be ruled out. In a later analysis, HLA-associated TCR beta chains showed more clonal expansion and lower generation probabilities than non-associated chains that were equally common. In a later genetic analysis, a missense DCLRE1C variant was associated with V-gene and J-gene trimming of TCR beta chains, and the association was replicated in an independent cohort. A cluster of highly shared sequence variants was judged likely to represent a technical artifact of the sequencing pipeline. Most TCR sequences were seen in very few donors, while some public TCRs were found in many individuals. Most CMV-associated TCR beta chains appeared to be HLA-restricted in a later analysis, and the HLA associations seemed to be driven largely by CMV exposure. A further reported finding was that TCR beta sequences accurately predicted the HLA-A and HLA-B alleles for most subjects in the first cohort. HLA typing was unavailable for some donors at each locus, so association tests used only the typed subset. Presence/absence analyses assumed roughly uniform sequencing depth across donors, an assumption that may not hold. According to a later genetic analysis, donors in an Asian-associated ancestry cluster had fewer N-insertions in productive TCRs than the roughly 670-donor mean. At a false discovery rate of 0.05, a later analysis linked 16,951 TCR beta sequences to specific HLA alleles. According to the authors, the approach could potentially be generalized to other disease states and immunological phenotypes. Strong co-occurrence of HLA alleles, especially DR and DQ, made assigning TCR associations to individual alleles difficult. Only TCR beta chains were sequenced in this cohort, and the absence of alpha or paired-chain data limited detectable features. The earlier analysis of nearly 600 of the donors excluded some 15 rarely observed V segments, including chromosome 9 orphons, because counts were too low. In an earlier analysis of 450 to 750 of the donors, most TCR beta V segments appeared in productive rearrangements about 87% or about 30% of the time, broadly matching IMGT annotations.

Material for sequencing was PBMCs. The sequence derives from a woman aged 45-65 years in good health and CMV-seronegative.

The CDR3 reads CASSLDRGLRETQYF. DNA sequence: TGTGCCAGCAGCCTGGACAGGGGTTTAAGAGAGACCCAGTACTTC. The rearrangement joined TRBV7-9 to TRBJ2-5; TRBD1 fits 9 bases in the junction. For this chain, trimming is 5 bases at the V end and 4 bases at the J end, and the number of junction bases without a gene match is 8. The CDR3 spans 15 residues, from the cysteine through the phenylalanine. The kept DNA is CDR3 alone, 45 bases in frame from the first base. CDR1 and CDR2 were assigned from the germline V gene (reference sequence) as SEHNR and FQNEAQ. Full variable domain (CDR3 extended with the reference TRBV7-9 and TRBJ2-5 proteins): DTGVSQNPRHKITKRGQNVTFRCDPISEHNRLYWYRQTLGQGPEFLTYFQNEAQLEKSRLLSDRFSAERPKGSFSTLEIQRTEQGDSAMYLCASSLDRGLRETQYFGPGTRLLVL.